This T cell receptor (beta chain) was retrieved from a study of blood T cell repertoires in COVID-19. As for the study in general: COVID-19 samples, acute and convalescent, were from the United States, Italy and Spain. Nucleic acid was either cDNA or gDNA, and it came from T cells, B-cell-depleted T cells, or PBMCs.

The authors' processing: Reference gene primers were amplified, and this amplification served to estimate nucleated cell counts. The data were produced by immunoSEQ multiplex PCR, yet TCRdb's version contains in-frame clones alone and is incomplete. The DNA gave D and trimming, while V, J and clone size come from that table. The sample consists of roughly 100,000 clones, about four fifths of them appearing once. In this sample, this clone turned up a few times. The sequence was collected from a woman of 80 years or more with acute or convalescent COVID-19. Sequencing input: peripheral blood.

Here the CDR3 reads CASSLYGEAFF. The CDR3 DNA is TGTGCCAGCAGCCTCTACGGTGAAGCTTTCTTT. The V gene is TRBV3-1 (or the pseudogene TRBV3-2), the J gene TRBJ1-1; no clear D. The germline CDR1 and CDR2 sequences are LGHDT and YNNKEL (reference sequence). V dropped 4 bases and J dropped 7 bases, with 7 bases sitting between them. This CDR3 has 11 residues.